This TCR beta chain is drawn from a study of blood T cell repertoires in COVID-19. Study-level background: The United States, Italy and Spain were the sources of the acute and convalescent COVID-19 samples.

The V end was cut by 5 bases, the J end by 5 bases, with 10 bases between. Germline values: CDR1 SGHRS, CDR2 YFSETQ. The CDR3 runs 13 residues. Generated by immunoSEQ multiplex PCR, the TCRdb table keeps only in-frame clones and is missing some. The sample has over 350,000 clones, roughly 88% seen once. This chain joins TRBV5-1 and TRBJ1-4; D unresolved. The sample was PBMCs or T cells enriched from blood (not recorded which). This TCR derives from a woman aged 25 to 39 with acute COVID-19. The CDR3 nucleotides read TGCGCCAGCAGTGAGTCCAGGAATGAAAAACTGTTTTTT. The encoded protein is CASSESRNEKLFF.